These 21 T cell receptor beta chains originate from one sample sequenced in a study of blood T cells in healthy people across ages. Primed by a sample-barcoded 5' primer and a J-beta primer mix, a second PCR proceeded for roughly 6 to 12 cycles. TCRdb ran MiXCR on the 5' RACE reads and lists one entry per CDR3 protein. This table has roughly 800,000 distinct CDR3 sequences, 55% to 75% appearing once. Sample: blood. These receptor sequences come from a man aged 25-40 years in good health.

The chain recombines TRBV29-1 with TRBJ1-2, with 9 positions matching TRBD1. The V gene's germline CDR1 is SQVTM and CDR2 ANQGSEA. V gave up 6 bases and J gave up 8 bases; unmatched junction bases: 10. This CDR3 has 13 residues. CDR3 coding DNA: TGCAGCGTGCCAGGGACAGGGCCCTCGGGCTACACCTTC. It yields the protein CSVPGTGPSGYTF.

This clonotype was counted between two and nine times. CDR3 sequence (DNA): TGCGCCAGCAGCGCCGGGACTAGCGGGCCCAATGAGCAGTTCTTC. Translated: CASSAGTSGPNEQFF. The rearrangement links TRBV5-1 to TRBJ2-1, with 12 nucleotides matching TRBD2. Germline V gene lookup returns CDR1 SGHRS and CDR2 YFSETQ. The CDR3 contains 15 residues. V lost 4 bases, J lost 6 bases, and 5 bases stayed unmatched.

V usage is TRBV12-3 or TRBV12-4 and J usage is TRBJ2-3; D is possibly TRBD2 (6 bases). The CDR3 is 17 amino acids. Trimming removed 3 bases at V and 2 bases at J, with 18 bases between. The CDR3: CASSFYGGGENTDTQYF. The CDR3 DNA sequence: TGTGCCAGCAGTTTTTACGGAGGCGGGGAGAACACAGATACGCAGTATTTT.

V and J are TRBV7-2 and TRBJ2-7, with D hard to call. Looked up from germline, CDR1 is SGHTA and CDR2 is FQGNSA. The ends were cut back, 5 bases at V and 0 bases at J, with 11 bases in the middle. The CDR3 sequence is 14 residues long. CDR3 protein: CASSPPDLSYEQYF. The CDR3 nucleotides read TGTGCCAGCAGCCCACCCGACCTCTCCTACGAGCAGTACTTC.

This clonotype was recorded only once. The V gene is TRBV7-9, the J gene TRBJ2-1, with 7 bases identical to TRBD1. This CDR3 comprises 15 residues. CDR1 and CDR2 (germline): SEHNR, FQNEAQ (reference sequence). V shed 5 bases, J shed 1 base, and the junction held 5 bases outside the gene matches. The CDR3 nucleotides read TGTGCCAGCAGCACCGGGACAGATTCCTACAATGAGCAGTTCTTC. Translation: CASSTGTDSYNEQFF.

The chain carries TRBV24-1 and TRBJ2-5; D may be TRBD1 (6 bases). The CDR3 runs to 18 residues. Germline V gives CDR1 KGHDR, CDR2 SFDVKD. Trimming left V 3 bases short and J 11 bases short, with 30 bases between. CDR3 loop: CATSDRGQQGRTTNEQYF. The CDR3 coding sequence is TGTGCCACCAGTGATCGCGGACAACAGGGTCGGACCACTAATGAGCAGTACTTC.

The chain uses TRBV7-8 and TRBJ1-2; D is unresolved. Between the trimmed V and J ends, which lost 1 base and 4 bases, there was a span of 10 bases. This CDR3 has 14 residues. Germline CDR1 and CDR2: SGHVS and FQNEAQ. This chain's CDR3 is CASSLGGVVYGYTF. CDR3 DNA sequence: TGTGCCAGCAGCTTAGGAGGTGTTGTCTATGGCTACACCTTC.

The V and J genes are TRBV7-2 and TRBJ2-1; no firm D call. The length of the CDR3 is 15 residues. Trimming took 5 bases from V and 0 from J, leaving 11 bases between them. Germline V CDR1 and CDR2: SGHTA, FQGNSA. CDR3 nucleotides: TGTGCCAGCAGCCACCGGGTTCCCTCCTACAATGAGCAGTTCTTC. Its translation is CASSHRVPSYNEQFF.

The chain carries TRBV5-6 and TRBJ2-2, with D unclear. Germline-derived CDR1 and CDR2 are SGHDT and YYEEEE. Trimming left V 3 bases short and J 4 bases short, with 4 bases between. The CDR3 totals 12 residues. CDR3 sequence (DNA): TGTGCCAGCAGCTACTTCACCGGGGAGCTGTTTTTT. Residues: CASSYFTGELFF.

The gene calls are TRBV10-2 and TRBJ2-1, with 9 bases fitting TRBD2. The junction had 9 bases not matched to a gene; V was cut back by 3 bases and J by 9 bases. The germline V gene encodes CDR1 WSHSY and CDR2 SAAADI. The length of the CDR3 is 15 residues. The chain's CDR3 is CASSDSGTSLVEQFF. CDR3 in DNA: TGCGCCAGCAGTGATTCCGGGACTAGCCTCGTTGAGCAGTTCTTC.

This clonotype was seen a few times. The CDR3 region has the DNA TGCAGCGTTGGGACAGGAGATGACGAGCAGTACTTC. Amino acids: CSVGTGDDEQYF. The chain uses TRBV29-1 and TRBJ2-5; TRBD1 matches 7 bases. The end of the DNA is better explained by TRBJ2-7, so the J call may be wrong. The CDR3 totals 12 residues. CDR1 SQVTM and CDR2 ANQGSEA come from the germline V gene.

V gene TRBV7-9 combines with J gene TRBJ2-5; the match to TRBD2 covers 8 bases. The length of the CDR3 is 14 residues. CDR1 and CDR2 from the germline V gene are SEHNR and FQNEAQ (reference sequence). J was trimmed by 5 bases and V by 8 bases; bases with no gene match: 10. CDR3 sequence reads: CASLRSGSGETQYF. CDR3 coding DNA: TGTGCCAGCCTGAGGAGCGGGAGTGGGGAGACCCAGTACTTC.

The chain has TRBV11-2 and TRBJ2-7; 7 bases fit TRBD1. Germline V lookup: CDR1 SGHAT, CDR2 FQNNGV. This CDR3 is 16 amino acids long. The J segment lost 1 base and the V segment lost 5 bases, leaving 11 bases of the junction unmatched. CDR3 residues: CASSQGVGLGSYEQYF. CDR3 DNA: TGTGCCAGCAGCCAGGGGGTGGGCCTTGGTTCCTACGAGCAGTACTTC.

The chain is built from TRBV19 and TRBJ2-1; 11 bases map to TRBD2. V lost 3 bases and J lost 7; bases outside the gene matches: 5. Germline lookup yields CDR1 LNHDA and CDR2 SQIVND (reference sequence). The CDR3 contains 15 residues. The CDR3 loop reads CASSIGLAGPNEQFF. Here the CDR3 DNA reads TGTGCCAGTAGTATTGGACTAGCGGGCCCAAATGAGCAGTTCTTC.

The chain has TRBV7-8 and TRBJ1-2; D possibly corresponds to TRBD1 (5 bases). CDR1 SGHVS and CDR2 FQNEAQ come from the germline V gene. CDR3 length equals 18 residues. The V gene lost 5 bases and the J gene lost 1 base, with 23 bases spanning the gap. The CDR3 nucleotides are TGTGCCAGCAGCCTCGAACACCTCGTGACAGCGCGTAACTATGGCTACACCTTC. This translates into CASSLEHLVTARNYGYTF.

The rearrangement links TRBV7-2 to TRBJ2-7; tentatively, D is TRBD1 (6 bases). The end of the DNA aligns better with TRBJ2-5, so the J call may be wrong. Germline V gene lookup returns CDR1 SGHTA and CDR2 FQGNSA. This CDR3 contains 14 residues. The CDR3, as DNA: TGTGCCAGCAGCTCCGGACAGCCGGGGCAGACCCAGTACTTC. Translation gives CASSSGQPGQTQYF.

This chain links TRBV6-6 with TRBJ2-3; possibly TRBD2 for D (6 bases). CDR1 is MNHNY, CDR2 SVGAGI, per germline (reference sequence). This CDR3 is 15 amino acids long. V was trimmed by 6 bases and J by 1 base, leaving 14 bases between them. In DNA form, the CDR3 reads TGTGCCAGCAGCCGCGGGGAGCTAGGCACAGATACGCAGTATTTT. Protein: CASSRGELGTDTQYF.

This clonotype has just a few counts. This may be a read error, as it is one base from a much larger clone. The chain uses TRBV7-9 and TRBJ2-5; no firm D call. Trimming removed 2 bases from V and 7 bases from J, with 5 bases in between. The CDR3 has 11 amino acids. The germline CDR1 and CDR2 sequences are SEHNR and FQNEAQ (reference sequence). The CDR3 loop reads CASSLKGTQYF. CDR3 in DNA: TGTGCCAGCAGCTTAAAAGGGACCCAGTACTTC.

The chain is built from TRBV9 and TRBJ1-2; no definite D call. The CDR3 is 17 amino acids. V gave up 0 bases and J gave up 0 bases, with 15 bases separating them. Per germline, CDR1 SGDLS and CDR2 YYNGEE. The CDR3 protein is CASSVGVDYESNYGYTF. The CDR3 coding sequence is TGTGCCAGCAGCGTAGGGGTCGACTACGAGTCTAACTATGGCTACACCTTC. Full variable domain (missing parts from reference TRBV9 and TRBJ1-2): DSGVTQTPKHLITATGQRVTLRCSPRSGDLSVYWYQQSLDQGLQFLIQYYNGEERAKGNILERFSAQQFPDLHSELNLSSLELGDSALYFCASSVGVDYESNYGYTFGSGTRLTVV.

V usage is TRBV12-3 or TRBV12-4 and J usage is TRBJ2-3; TRBD2 might be the D (5 bases). Trimming stripped 5 bases from V and 2 bases from J, with 14 bases between. The CDR3 totals 15 residues. CDR3 in DNA: TGTGCCAGCAGTCGAAGGACTGGAGTCACAGATACGCAGTATTTT. Encoded protein: CASSRRTGVTDTQYF.

The gene calls are TRBV6-1 and TRBJ2-1; D might be TRBD2 (6 bases). The CDR3 runs to 16 residues. V lost 2 bases and J 3 bases, leaving 14 bases between the germline ends. Germline V gene lookup returns CDR1 MNHNS and CDR2 SASEGT. CDR3 in DNA: TGTGCCAGCAGTGAATACGGGACTGGACGCTACAATGAGCAGTTCTTC. Translating gives CASSEYGTGRYNEQFF.